This T cell receptor beta chain was captured by sequencing in a study of blood T cell repertoires in COVID-19 (dated by TCRdb to the early 2020s). Regarding the study in general: Samples from collaborators originated in the United States, Italy and Spain and spanned both the acute and convalescent phases of COVID-19. The prospective study material was composed of cDNA or gDNA derived from T cells, B-cell-depleted T cells, or PBMCs. Deeply sampled blood TCRbeta repertoires from subjects exposed to, actively infected with, or recovered from COVID-19 were included in the dataset. The repertoires were released in a freely available public database intended as a resource for research on the immune response to SARS-CoV-2. The samples were drawn from two sources: the first 160 participants of the ongoing ImmuneRACE study, and 1,000 to 1,500 subjects contributed by 6 global collaborators. Sample metadata almost always included a de-identified subject ID, COVID-19 status, age in years and sex. Where available, HLA class I and class II types were taken from metadata supplied by the sample provider and were not determined by assay-based typing. Paper-wide results and their limitations: How much clinical and demographic metadata was included differed by source and by participant, and the metadata was provided uncurated.

Another Seattle source contributed samples from volunteer blood donors who had recovered from COVID-19. Whole blood was collected in K2EDTA tubes by collaborating institutions according to the institutions' own protocols. For TCRbeta analysis, collaborator samples were shipped as frozen whole blood, as isolated PBMCs, or as DNA extracted from either sample type. Notes on this clone: Its specific antigen is unknown. The record has no base qualities; no much larger clone is one base away.

The immunoSEQ Assay, a bias-controlled multiplex PCR, was used to amplify TCRbeta CDR3 regions from genomic DNA. Under the source paper's analysis protocol: Within the assay, amplification of reference gene primers was used to estimate how many nucleated cells each sample contained. To quantify the absolute abundance of each unique TCRbeta CDR3 rearrangement, sequence reads were collapsed and filtered. For each sample, productive Simpson clonality was calculated as the square root of Simpson's diversity index over productive rearrangements. The immuneACCESS repertoire file appears here via TCRdb, limited to in-frame rearrangements. These files lack a portion of the clones; in checked studies, under half of the deficit traces to unresolved V genes, and the cause of the others is not known. V and J calls and clone size come straight from that table; D and trimming were deduced from the DNA. This sample comprises under 250,000 clones, about 85% of them detected only once. Jointly, the top ten make up 2.9% of the sample.

Sequencing used peripheral blood. This receptor was identified in a man aged 45-65 years who had recovered from COVID-19.

The nucleotides are TGTGCCAGCATCGGGGACAGGGGGAATATGCATAGCAATCAGCCCCAGCATTTT. Translated, this is CASIGDRGNMHSNQPQHF. This chain is built from TRBV19 and TRBJ1-5; TRBD1 matches 11 bases in the middle. The germline V gene encodes CDR1 LNHDA and CDR2 SQIVND (reference sequence). At the junction V is shortened by 9 bases and J by 0 bases; bases outside the gene matches: 13. Including the terminal cysteine and phenylalanine, the CDR3 comprises 18 residues. This entry keeps only the CDR3 DNA: 54 bases, framed from base 1.